The T cell receptor (beta chain) described here comes from a study of CD8 T cells in Susac syndrome. Study conclusions and caveats: The study admitted that it had a relatively small number of individuals in its TCR sequencing and HLA analysis.

Details on this clonotype: Its matching antigen is unknown.

Reverse transcription of roughly 0.5 to 1 ug RNA was carried out with random hexamers. immunoSEQ multiplex PCR amplified TCR beta CDR3 across 54 Vbeta, 13 Jbeta. TCRdb fed the immunoSEQ multiplex PCR reads into MiXCR, producing one record per CDR3 protein. Of approximately 170,000 distinct CDR3 sequences listed, around 94% were seen once; the top ten hold 0.08% to 0.095%. Sequenced sample: CD4+ T cells from PBMCs. The receptor was isolated from a human donor with multiple sclerosis.

In DNA form, the CDR3 reads TGTGCCAGCAGCTCCCGACAGGGAGTATACGATACGCAGTATTTT. Its translation: CASSSRQGVYDTQYF. The chain uses TRBV11-1 and TRBJ2-3, with TRBD1 identical over 7 bases. This CDR3 has 15 residues. Germline V CDR1 and CDR2: SGHAT, FQDESV (reference sequence). The ends lost 4 bases at V and 6 bases at J; junction bases unmatched: 10.